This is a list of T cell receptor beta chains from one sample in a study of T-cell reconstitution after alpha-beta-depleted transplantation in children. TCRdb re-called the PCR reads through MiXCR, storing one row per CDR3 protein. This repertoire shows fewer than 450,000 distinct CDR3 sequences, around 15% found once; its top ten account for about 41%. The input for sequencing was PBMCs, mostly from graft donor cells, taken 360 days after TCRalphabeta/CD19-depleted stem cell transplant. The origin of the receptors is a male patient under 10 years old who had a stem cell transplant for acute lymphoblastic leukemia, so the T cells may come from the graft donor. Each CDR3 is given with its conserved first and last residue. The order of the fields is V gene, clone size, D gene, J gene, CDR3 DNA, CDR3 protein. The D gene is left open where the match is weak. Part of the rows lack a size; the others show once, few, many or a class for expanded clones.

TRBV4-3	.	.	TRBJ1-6	TGCGCCAGCAGCCAATCGAGGAATAAAGAATCACCCCTCCACTTT	CASSQSRNKESPLHF
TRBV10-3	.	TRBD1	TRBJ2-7	TGTGCCATCAGTGGGACAGGGGACAGCGAGCAGTACTTC	CAISGTGDSEQYF
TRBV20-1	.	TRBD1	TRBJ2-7	TGCAGTGCTAGCCGGGACAGGGGGACCTACGAGCAGTACTTC	CSASRDRGTYEQYF
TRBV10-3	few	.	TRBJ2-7	TGTGCCATCAGTGAAGGGAGTTCAACCTACGAGCAGTACTTC	CAISEGSSTYEQYF
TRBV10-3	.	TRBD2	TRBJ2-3	TGTGCCATCAGCCCGGGACTAGCGGCCGGTAGCACAGATACGCAGTATTTT	CAISPGLAAGSTDTQYF
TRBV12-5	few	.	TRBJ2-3	TGTGCTAGTGGTTCCACGAACACAGATACGCAGTATTTT	CASGSTNTDTQYF
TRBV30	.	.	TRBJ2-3	TGTGCCTGGAGTTCGGGTCAGGGTAGTATGGGAGATACGCAGTATTTT	CAWSSGQGSMGDTQYF
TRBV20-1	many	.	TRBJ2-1	TGCAGTGCTAGGAGGTACAATGAGCAGTTCTTC	CSARRYNEQFF
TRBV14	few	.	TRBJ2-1	TGTGCCAGCAGCCAAGAGGCGGTTTACTACAATGAGCAGTTCTTC	CASSQEAVYYNEQFF
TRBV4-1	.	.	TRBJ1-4	TGCGCCAGCAGCCGGCTTAATGAAAAACTGTTTTTT	CASSRLNEKLFF
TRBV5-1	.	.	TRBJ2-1	TGCGCCAGCAGCTCCGACAGTCTCGGAAATGAGCAGTTCTTC	CASSSDSLGNEQFF
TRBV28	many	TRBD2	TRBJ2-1	TGTGCCAGCAGTTTGAGCGGGAGGGTTTGGGAGCAGTTCTTC	CASSLSGRVWEQFF
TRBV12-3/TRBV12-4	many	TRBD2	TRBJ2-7	TGTGCCAGCAGACTAGCGGGAGGCCCCTACGAGCAGTACTTC	CASRLAGGPYEQYF
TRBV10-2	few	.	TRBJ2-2	TGCGCCAGCGGGATATCCACCGGGGAGCTGTTTTTT	CASGISTGELFF
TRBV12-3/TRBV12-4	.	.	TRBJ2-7	TGTGCCAGCAGTTTGTCGGGGGCGGGTGAGCAGTACTTC	CASSLSGAGEQYF
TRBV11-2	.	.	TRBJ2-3	TGTGCCAGCAGCTTAGTAGGGACGGCCCCAGATACGCAGTATTTT	CASSLVGTAPDTQYF
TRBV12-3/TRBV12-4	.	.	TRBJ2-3	TGTGCCAGCAGCTTTATCTTGGTCCCCACAGATACGCAGTATTTT	CASSFILVPTDTQYF
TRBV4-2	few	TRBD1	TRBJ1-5	TGTGCCAGCAGCCTACAGGGGCGTCAGCCCCAGCATTTT	CASSLQGRQPQHF
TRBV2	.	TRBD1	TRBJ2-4	TGTGCCAGCAGTGAAGGGGGACAGGGCATTCAGTACTTC	CASSEGGQGIQYF
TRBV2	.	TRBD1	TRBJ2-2	TGTGCCAGCAGGCAGGGGGCTATAACCGGGGAGCTGTTTTTT	CASRQGAITGELFF
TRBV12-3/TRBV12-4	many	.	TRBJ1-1	TGTGCCAGCAGTTTACCCGGACAGAGGAACACTGAAGCTTTCTTT	CASSLPGQRNTEAFF
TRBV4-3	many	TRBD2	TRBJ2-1	TGCGCCAGCAGCCAAGATGGTGCGGGAGGAGGCAATGAGCAGTTCTTC	CASSQDGAGGGNEQFF
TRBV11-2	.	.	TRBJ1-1	TGTGCCAGCAGCTTGGGGGGCACCTCCCTGAACACTGAAGCTTTCTTT	CASSLGGTSLNTEAFF
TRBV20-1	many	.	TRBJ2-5	TGCAGTGCTAGGGACGGACTGCAAGAGACCCAGTACTTC	CSARDGLQETQYF
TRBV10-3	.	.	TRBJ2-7	TGTGCCATCAGTGCTGACAGCCGAAGGAAGAGCTACGAGCAGTACTTC	CAISADSRRKSYEQYF